The clone carrying this T cell receptor (beta chain) appeared a single time. There are 16 residues in the CDR3. From germline, CDR1 is SGHAT and CDR2 FQNNGV. V was trimmed by 0 bases and J by 4 bases, leaving 13 bases between them. This record belongs to a study of T cell changes during pregnancy in multiple sclerosis. Using immunoSEQ multiplex PCR, the repertoire was profiled, and TCRdb retains in-frame clones only, with some absent. The sample lists 100,000 or so clones; 90% to 95% were seen once. The gene calls are TRBV11-2 and TRBJ2-1, with D uncertain. The sequence came from a female donor with multiple sclerosis, enrolled in a pregnancy study. Sample: peripheral blood, taken before pregnancy. The CDR3, as DNA: TGTGCCAGCAGCTTAGAAGCTCCCCCTGCTTACAATGAGCAGTTCTTC. This translates into CASSLEAPPAYNEQFF.